The present entry profiles one TCR beta chain with its context. Which antigen it targets is not known. The sample holds no much larger clone one base away, and base qualities are not on file. TCRbeta CDR3 regions were amplified from genomic DNA by means of the immunoSEQ Assay, a bias-controlled multiplex PCR. The original pipeline was this. Within the assay, amplification of reference gene primers was used to estimate how many nucleated cells each sample contained. To quantify the absolute abundance of each unique TCRbeta CDR3 rearrangement, sequence reads were collapsed and filtered. For each sample, productive Simpson clonality was calculated by taking the square root of Simpson's diversity index across productive rearrangements. The table was pulled from immuneACCESS by TCRdb, which kept in-frame rearrangements only. Such tables lose some clones; where checked, under half of the loss comes from unresolved V genes, and the rest has no known cause. V and J calls and clone size are as listed in that table; D and trimming were resolved from the DNA. The table for this sample lists 65,000 to 85,000 clones; 79% of them were counted only once. Of the sample, roughly 5.9% is held by the ten largest clones.

The sample comes from a study of blood T cell repertoires in COVID-19 (TCRdb year 2020). In terms of the full investigation: Collaborator samples came from the United States, Italy and Spain and covered acute and convalescent phases of COVID-19. Sample metadata almost always included a de-identified subject ID, COVID-19 status, age in years and sex. The prospective study material was composed of cDNA or gDNA derived from T cells, B-cell-depleted T cells, or PBMCs. Where available, HLA class I and class II types were taken from metadata supplied by the sample provider and were not determined by assay-based typing. The repertoires were released in a freely available public database intended as a resource for research on the immune response to SARS-CoV-2. The dataset comprised deeply sampled blood TCRbeta repertoires from subjects exposed to, actively infected with, or recovered from COVID-19. The samples were drawn from two sources: the first 160 participants of the ongoing ImmuneRACE study, and 950 to 1,500 subjects contributed by 6 global collaborators.

Collaborating institutions collected whole blood in K2EDTA tubes following their own protocols. For TCRbeta analysis, collaborator samples were shipped as frozen whole blood, as isolated PBMCs, or as DNA extracted from either sample type. Looking up the germline V gene yields CDR1 MNHEY and CDR2 SVGAGI. Deletion took 6 bases off V and 0 bases off J, with a span of 15 bases between the germline ends. The CDR3 sequence holds 15 residues, the cysteine and phenylalanine included. CDR3 DNA is the only sequence kept; it has 45 bases, read in frame from the first base. The full study reports these points: How much clinical and demographic metadata was included differed by source and by participant, and the metadata was provided uncurated.

The sequence was obtained from a woman older than 75 with active or convalescent COVID-19. Sequenced input: peripheral blood. The chain was built from TRBV6-5 and TRBJ2-7, with TRBD1 perhaps the D gene, on 5 matching bases. For the CDR3, the sequence is CASSRDSVRSYEQYF. The DNA reads as follows: TGTGCCAGCAGCCGCGACAGTGTCCGCTCCTACGAGCAGTACTTC.